Listed below are T cell receptor beta chains from one sample, sequenced in a study of T cells after posttransplantation cyclophosphamide. Assay used: immunoSEQ multiplex PCR; TCRdb lists only in-frame clones, some missing. The sample lists more than 30,000 clones; around 90% were seen once. Sequenced: naive CD4+ T cells sorted from PBMCs. The receptors were gathered from a woman between 55 and 75 years old in good health, CMV-negative, and a related stem cell transplant donor. The CDR3 runs from the conserved cysteine through the conserved F or W. Fields, in order: J gene, CDR3 length, clone size, D gene, V gene, CDR3 protein, CDR3 DNA. A D gene is named only where the DNA matches it firmly. The size of a clone is reported for some rows only, either as once, few or many, or as a class for expanded clones.

J: TRBJ2-7
length: 14
size: -
D: -
V: TRBV6-5
CDR3: CASRGWEASYEQYF
DNA: TGTGCCAGCAGGGGGTGGGAGGCATCTTACGAGCAGTACTTC

J: TRBJ2-1
length: 12
size: -
D: TRBD2
V: TRBV19
CDR3: CASRGTSGGTFF
DNA: TGTGCCAGTAGGGGGACTAGCGGGGGCACGTTCTTC

J: TRBJ2-7
length: 15
size: -
D: TRBD2
V: TRBV9
CDR3: CASSPLAGVSYEQYF
DNA: TGTGCCAGCAGCCCCTTAGCGGGAGTTTCCTACGAGCAGTACTTC

J: TRBJ2-2
length: 13
size: -
D: -
V: TRBV6-5
CDR3: CASCRETTGELFF
DNA: TGTGCCAGCTGCCGGGAGACCACCGGGGAGCTGTTTTTT

J: TRBJ2-7
length: 14
size: -
D: TRBD1
V: TRBV5-1
CDR3: CASSTGQGEGEQYF
DNA: TGCGCCAGCAGCACCGGACAGGGTGAGGGGGAGCAGTACTTC

J: TRBJ1-1
length: 13
size: -
D: TRBD1
V: TRBV5-4
CDR3: CASSADRWTEAFF
DNA: TGTGCCAGCAGCGCGGACAGGTGGACTGAAGCTTTCTTT

J: TRBJ2-3
length: 15
size: -
D: -
V: TRBV5-1
CDR3: CASNWGLSSPDTQYF
DNA: TGCGCCAGCAATTGGGGGCTTAGTAGCCCAGATACGCAGTATTTT

J: TRBJ2-7
length: 15
size: -
D: TRBD2
V: TRBV28
CDR3: CASSFVTSGRGEQYF
DNA: TGTGCCAGCAGTTTTGTTACCAGCGGGAGAGGCGAGCAGTACTTC

J: TRBJ2-7
length: 19
size: -
D: TRBD2
V: TRBV5-6
CDR3: CASSARTSGLAGRHYEQYF
DNA: TGTGCCAGCAGCGCCAGAACCTCGGGACTAGCGGGGAGGCACTACGAGCAGTACTTC

J: TRBJ1-5
length: 16
size: -
D: TRBD1
V: TRBV9
CDR3: CASSPNRGWGNQPQHF
DNA: TGTGCCAGCAGCCCGAACAGGGGATGGGGGAATCAGCCCCAGCATTTT

J: TRBJ2-1
length: 16
size: -
D: -
V: TRBV9
CDR3: CASSVEGGGTSNEQFF
DNA: TGTGCCAGCAGCGTAGAAGGGGGGGGGACTTCAAATGAGCAGTTCTTC

J: TRBJ2-2
length: 13
size: -
D: -
V: TRBV7-3
CDR3: CASSLEITGELFF
DNA: TGTGCCAGCAGCCTCGAGATCACCGGGGAGCTGTTTTTT

J: TRBJ1-6
length: 13
size: -
D: -
V: TRBV11-2
CDR3: CASSRQSNSPLHF
DNA: TGTGCCAGCAGTCGACAATCCAATTCACCCCTCCACTTT

J: TRBJ2-1
length: 17
size: -
D: TRBD2
V: TRBV18
CDR3: CASSFGGLAGGPYEQFF
DNA: TGTGCCAGCTCGTTTGGGGGACTAGCGGGAGGGCCCTATGAGCAGTTCTTC

J: TRBJ1-2
length: 13
size: -
D: TRBD1
V: TRBV9
CDR3: CASSVPGQGGYTF
DNA: TGTGCCAGCAGCGTCCCGGGACAGGGAGGCTACACCTTC

J: TRBJ2-2
length: 16
size: -
D: TRBD2
V: TRBV28
CDR3: CASSGLAGKNTGELFF
DNA: TGTGCCAGCAGCGGACTAGCGGGAAAGAACACCGGGGAGCTGTTTTTT

J: TRBJ2-7
length: 11
size: -
D: -
V: TRBV6-5
CDR3: CASRRAAEQYF
DNA: TGTGCCAGCAGGCGGGCCGCCGAGCAGTACTTC

J: TRBJ1-5
length: 16
size: -
D: TRBD1
V: TRBV4-3
CDR3: CASSQGRGQGNQPQHF
DNA: TGCGCCAGCAGCCAAGGCAGGGGACAGGGCAATCAGCCCCAGCATTTT

J: TRBJ2-1
length: 17
size: -
D: TRBD2
V: TRBV27
CDR3: CASSHLLAGDSYNEQFF
DNA: TGTGCCAGCAGTCACCTTCTAGCGGGGGACTCCTACAATGAGCAGTTCTTC

J: TRBJ1-4
length: 12
size: -
D: -
V: TRBV7-9
CDR3: CASGPRDEKLFF
DNA: TGTGCCAGCGGTCCCCGAGATGAAAAACTGTTTTTT

J: TRBJ2-2
length: 14
size: once
D: TRBD1
V: TRBV28
CDR3: CASRGDRVAGELFF
DNA: TGTGCCAGCAGGGGGGACAGGGTGGCCGGGGAGCTGTTTTTT

J: TRBJ2-7
length: 17
size: -
D: TRBD1
V: TRBV6-4
CDR3: CASIGFGTGASSYEQYF
DNA: TGTGCCAGCATTGGTTTTGGGACAGGGGCCAGCTCCTACGAGCAGTACTTC

J: TRBJ1-1
length: 14
size: -
D: TRBD1
V: TRBV29-1
CDR3: CSVQTGVIGTEAFF
DNA: TGCAGCGTCCAGACAGGGGTAATTGGCACTGAAGCTTTCTTT

J: TRBJ1-1
length: 16
size: -
D: TRBD1
V: TRBV7-8
CDR3: CASSLGQTGLNTEAFF
DNA: TGTGCCAGCAGCTTGGGCCAGACAGGGTTGAACACTGAAGCTTTCTTT

J: TRBJ1-1
length: 17
size: -
D: -
V: TRBV18
CDR3: CASSPPKQGIESTEAFF
DNA: TGTGCCAGCTCACCACCGAAGCAGGGTATCGAGAGCACTGAAGCTTTCTTT

J: TRBJ1-1
length: 14
size: -
D: -
V: TRBV29-1
CDR3: CSDNWGGLNTEAFF
DNA: TGCAGCGACAATTGGGGGGGCTTGAACACTGAAGCTTTCTTT

J: TRBJ1-1
length: 15
size: once
D: -
V: TRBV2
CDR3: CASSVGQTQNTEAFF
DNA: TGTGCCAGCAGCGTCGGACAGACTCAGAACACTGAAGCTTTCTTT

J: TRBJ2-7
length: 16
size: -
D: TRBD1
V: TRBV7-9
CDR3: CASSLPAATGAYEQYF
DNA: TGTGCCAGCAGCTTACCCGCTGCAACAGGGGCTTACGAGCAGTACTTC

J: TRBJ1-5
length: 12
size: -
D: -
V: TRBV28
CDR3: CASKIVGEPQHF
DNA: TGTGCCAGCAAAATTGTGGGAGAGCCCCAGCATTTT

J: TRBJ1-1
length: 14
size: few
D: -
V: TRBV6-5
CDR3: CASSYSRMNTEAFF
DNA: TGTGCCAGCAGTTACTCGCGCATGAACACTGAAGCTTTCTTT

J: TRBJ1-5
length: 17
size: -
D: -
V: TRBV15
CDR3: CATSFVVDSYSNQPQHF
DNA: TGTGCCACCAGCTTTGTTGTTGACAGTTATAGCAATCAGCCCCAGCATTTT

J: TRBJ1-1
length: 14
size: -
D: TRBD1
V: TRBV6-4
CDR3: CASRLTGDNTEAFF
DNA: TGTGCCAGCCGCCTGACAGGGGATAACACTGAAGCTTTCTTT

J: TRBJ2-1
length: 17
size: -
D: TRBD2
V: TRBV18
CDR3: CASSPPGTSGTRNEQFF
DNA: TGTGCCAGCTCACCACCAGGGACTAGCGGGACCCGCAATGAGCAGTTCTTC

J: TRBJ1-2
length: 15
size: -
D: -
V: TRBV7-9
CDR3: CASSIAESKFYGYTF
DNA: TGTGCCAGCAGCATAGCCGAGTCGAAGTTCTATGGCTACACCTTC

J: TRBJ1-1
length: 12
size: once
D: -
V: TRBV4-3
CDR3: CASSQEKEMAFF
DNA: TGCGCCAGCAGCCAAGAAAAGGAGATGGCTTTCTTT

J: TRBJ2-5
length: 16
size: -
D: -
V: TRBV12-1
CDR3: CASSFRPGLPQETQYF
DNA: TGTGCCAGCAGCTTTCGTCCTGGACTACCCCAAGAGACCCAGTACTTC

J: TRBJ2-3
length: 15
size: -
D: TRBD1
V: TRBV10-1
CDR3: CASSYRDRATDTQYF
DNA: TGCGCCAGCAGTTACCGGGACAGGGCCACAGATACGCAGTATTTT

J: TRBJ1-1
length: 11
size: -
D: -
V: TRBV5-1
CDR3: CASSSERGAFF
DNA: TGCGCCAGCAGCTCAGAACGGGGAGCTTTCTTT

J: TRBJ2-3
length: 13
size: -
D: -
V: TRBV28
CDR3: CASSDRTTDTQYF
DNA: TGTGCCAGCAGCGACAGGACCACAGATACGCAGTATTTT

J: TRBJ1-5
length: 14
size: once
D: -
V: TRBV9
CDR3: CASSVDGSNQPQHF
DNA: TGTGCCAGCAGCGTAGACGGGAGCAATCAGCCCCAGCATTTT

J: TRBJ1-1
length: 18
size: -
D: TRBD1
V: TRBV11-2
CDR3: CASRTVQGGFLRNTEAFF
DNA: TGTGCCAGCCGCACAGTACAGGGGGGATTCTTGCGGAACACTGAAGCTTTCTTT

J: TRBJ2-1
length: 15
size: -
D: TRBD2
V: TRBV7-3
CDR3: CASSKLAGGFKEQFF
DNA: TGTGCCAGCAGCAAACTAGCGGGAGGATTCAAGGAGCAGTTCTTC

J: TRBJ2-5
length: 15
size: -
D: TRBD1
V: TRBV5-6
CDR3: CASSLDRGRVETQYF
DNA: TGTGCCAGCAGCCTGGACAGGGGGCGTGTAGAGACCCAGTACTTC

J: TRBJ1-5
length: 15
size: -
D: TRBD1
V: TRBV7-2
CDR3: CASSFSTGLGQPQHF
DNA: TGTGCCAGCAGCTTCTCGACAGGGCTAGGACAGCCCCAGCATTTT

J: TRBJ1-2
length: 13
size: once
D: TRBD1
V: TRBV28
CDR3: CATLTGGGVGYTF
DNA: TGTGCCACCCTCACAGGGGGCGGTGTTGGCTACACCTTC

J: TRBJ2-3
length: 14
size: -
D: TRBD2
V: TRBV6-5
CDR3: CASSFYGGADTQYF
DNA: TGTGCCAGCAGTTTTTACGGGGGGGCAGATACGCAGTATTTT

J: TRBJ1-1
length: 13
size: -
D: -
V: TRBV7-2
CDR3: CASSVQDLTEAFF
DNA: TGTGCCAGCAGCGTACAGGATTTGACTGAAGCTTTCTTT

J: TRBJ1-1
length: 15
size: -
D: TRBD1
V: TRBV28
CDR3: CASSLIGRGLTEAFF
DNA: TGTGCCAGCAGTTTAATAGGCAGGGGGCTGACTGAAGCTTTCTTT

J: TRBJ2-1
length: 17
size: -
D: -
V: TRBV21-1
CDR3: CASSYPDAGATYNEQFF
DNA: TGTGCCAGCAGCTATCCCGACGCGGGAGCCACCTACAATGAGCAGTTCTTC

J: TRBJ1-4
length: 14
size: -
D: TRBD1
V: TRBV7-9
CDR3: CASSSRGQYEKLFF
DNA: TGTGCCAGCAGCTCCAGGGGGCAGTATGAAAAACTGTTTTTT

J: TRBJ2-1
length: 15
size: -
D: TRBD1
V: TRBV7-2
CDR3: CASRIRDRVRDEQFF
DNA: TGTGCCAGCAGGATAAGGGACAGGGTGAGGGATGAGCAGTTCTTC

J: TRBJ2-7
length: 16
size: -
D: -
V: TRBV6-1
CDR3: CASSEFSGLGVYEQYF
DNA: TGTGCCAGCAGTGAATTTTCGGGACTGGGCGTCTACGAGCAGTACTTC